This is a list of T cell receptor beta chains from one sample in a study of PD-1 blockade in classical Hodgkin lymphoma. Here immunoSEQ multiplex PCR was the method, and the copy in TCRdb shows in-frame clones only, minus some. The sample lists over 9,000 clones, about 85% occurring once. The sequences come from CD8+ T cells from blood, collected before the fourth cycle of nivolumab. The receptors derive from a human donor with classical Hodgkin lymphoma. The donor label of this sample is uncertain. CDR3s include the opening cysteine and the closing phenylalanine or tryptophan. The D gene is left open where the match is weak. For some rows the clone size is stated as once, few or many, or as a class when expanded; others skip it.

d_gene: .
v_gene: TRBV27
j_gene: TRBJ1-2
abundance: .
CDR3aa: CASSSNAFPGYGYTF
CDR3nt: TGTGCCAGCAGCTCAAACGCGTTCCCGGGCTATGGCTACACCTTC

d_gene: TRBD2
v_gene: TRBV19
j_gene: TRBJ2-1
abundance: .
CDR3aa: CASSIVLAGASYNEQFF
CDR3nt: TGTGCCAGTAGTATCGTCCTAGCGGGAGCTTCCTACAATGAGCAGTTCTTC

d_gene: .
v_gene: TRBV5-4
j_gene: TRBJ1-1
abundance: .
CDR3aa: CASSLARGGNPEAFF
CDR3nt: TGTGCCAGCAGCTTGGCCCGTGGAGGGAACCCTGAAGCTTTCTTT

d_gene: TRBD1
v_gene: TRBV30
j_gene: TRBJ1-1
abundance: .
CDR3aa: CAWSPFTGANTEAFF
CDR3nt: TGTGCCTGGAGCCCATTCACAGGGGCGAACACTGAAGCTTTCTTT

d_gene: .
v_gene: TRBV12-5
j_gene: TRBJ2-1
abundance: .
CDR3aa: CASGLLWIQFF
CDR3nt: TGTGCTAGTGGTTTGTTGTGGATTCAGTTCTTC

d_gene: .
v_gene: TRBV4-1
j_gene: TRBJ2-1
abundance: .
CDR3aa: CASSHLQGYNEQFF
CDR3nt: TGCGCCAGCAGCCACCTCCAGGGATACAATGAGCAGTTCTTC

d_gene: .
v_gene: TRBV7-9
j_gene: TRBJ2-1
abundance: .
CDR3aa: CASSHLEGTNEQFF
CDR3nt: TGCGCCAGCAGCCATTTGGAGGGGACCAATGAGCAGTTCTTC

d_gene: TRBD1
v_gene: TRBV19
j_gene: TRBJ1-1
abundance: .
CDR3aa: CASSITGTGGDEAFF
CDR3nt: TGTGCCAGTAGTATTACGGGGACAGGTGGCGATGAAGCTTTCTTT

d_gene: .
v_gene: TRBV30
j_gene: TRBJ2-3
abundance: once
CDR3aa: CAWSNMGGADTQYF
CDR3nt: TGTGCCTGGAGTAACATGGGGGGCGCAGATACGCAGTATTTT

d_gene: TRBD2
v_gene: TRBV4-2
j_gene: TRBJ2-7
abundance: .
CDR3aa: CASSQVGTSGSSYEQYF
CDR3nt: TGTGCCAGCAGCCAAGTTGGGACTAGCGGTAGCTCCTACGAGCAGTACTTC

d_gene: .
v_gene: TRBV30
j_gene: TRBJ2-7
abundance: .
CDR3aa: CAWRVPPSYEQYF
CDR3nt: TGTGCCTGGAGGGTTCCCCCCTCCTACGAGCAGTACTTC

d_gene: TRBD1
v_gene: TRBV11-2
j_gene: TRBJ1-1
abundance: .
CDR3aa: CASSLGQGAPTEAFF
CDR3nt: TGTGCCAGCAGCTTAGGGCAGGGGGCGCCTACTGAAGCTTTCTTT

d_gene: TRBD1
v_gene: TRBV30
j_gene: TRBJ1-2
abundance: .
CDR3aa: CAWGTGANYGYTF
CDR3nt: TGTGCCTGGGGGACAGGGGCTAACTATGGCTACACCTTC

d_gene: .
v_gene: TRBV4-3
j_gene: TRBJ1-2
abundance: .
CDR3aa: CASSQDLFGSDVYGYTF
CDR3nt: TGCGCCAGCAGCCAAGACTTATTCGGGTCAGACGTCTATGGCTACACCTTC

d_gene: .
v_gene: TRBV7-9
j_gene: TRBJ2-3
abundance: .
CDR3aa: CASSLKARSYRADTQYF
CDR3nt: TGTGCCAGCAGCTTAAAGGCCCGCTCCTATCGCGCAGATACGCAGTATTTT

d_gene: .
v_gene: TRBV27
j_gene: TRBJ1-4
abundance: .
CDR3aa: CASSLSGEKLFF
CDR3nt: TGTGCCAGCAGTTTATCTGGTGAAAAACTGTTTTTT

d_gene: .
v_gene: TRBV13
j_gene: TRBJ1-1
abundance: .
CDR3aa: CASSLWGDMNTEAFF
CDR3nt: TGTGCCAGCAGCTTATGGGGAGATATGAACACTGAAGCTTTCTTT

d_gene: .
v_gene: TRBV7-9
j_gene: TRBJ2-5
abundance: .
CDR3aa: CASSLGFGGTQYF
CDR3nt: TGTGCCAGCAGCTTAGGGTTTGGGGGGACCCAGTACTTC

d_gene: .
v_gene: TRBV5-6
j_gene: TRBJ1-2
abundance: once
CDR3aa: CASTRGDGGGYTF
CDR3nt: TGTGCCAGCACCCGAGGGGACGGCGGGGGCTACACCTTC

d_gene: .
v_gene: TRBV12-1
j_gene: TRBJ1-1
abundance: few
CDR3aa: CASSSPVRDEKAFF
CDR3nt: TGTGCCAGCAGTTCCCCCGTCAGGGATGAGAAAGCTTTCTTT

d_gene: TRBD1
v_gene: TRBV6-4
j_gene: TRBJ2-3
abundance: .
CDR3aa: CASSDFGQGTDTQYF
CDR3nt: TGTGCCAGCAGCGACTTCGGACAGGGCACAGATACGCAGTATTTT

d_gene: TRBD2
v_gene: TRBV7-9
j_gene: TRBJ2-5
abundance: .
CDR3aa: CASSFVLAGSQETQYF
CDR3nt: TGTGCCAGCAGCTTCGTGTTAGCGGGATCCCAAGAGACCCAGTACTTC

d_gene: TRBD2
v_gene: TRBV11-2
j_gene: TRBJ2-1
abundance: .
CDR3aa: CASSRLAPNEQFF
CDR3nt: TGTGCCAGCAGCCGACTAGCGCCAAATGAGCAGTTCTTC

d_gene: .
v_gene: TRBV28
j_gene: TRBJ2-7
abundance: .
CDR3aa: CASSFRGTISYEQYF
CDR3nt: TGTGCCAGCAGTTTTAGGGGAACCATCTCCTACGAGCAGTACTTC

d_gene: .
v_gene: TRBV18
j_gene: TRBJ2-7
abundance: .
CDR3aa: CASSPGDGQALKAYEQYF
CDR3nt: TGTGCCAGCTCGCCGGGTGATGGGCAGGCATTAAAGGCCTACGAGCAGTACTTC

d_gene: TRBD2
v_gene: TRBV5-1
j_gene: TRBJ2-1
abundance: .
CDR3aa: CASSLSGSINEQFF
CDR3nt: TGCGCCAGCAGCTTAAGCGGGAGTATAAATGAGCAGTTCTTC

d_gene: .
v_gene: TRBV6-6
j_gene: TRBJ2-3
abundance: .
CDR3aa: CASTQNPNTQYF
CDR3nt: TGTGCCAGCACCCAAAACCCTAATACGCAGTATTTT

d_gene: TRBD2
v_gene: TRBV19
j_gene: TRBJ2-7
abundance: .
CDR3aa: CASSISSGDYEQYF
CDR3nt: TGTGCCAGTAGTATATCTAGCGGAGATTACGAGCAGTACTTC

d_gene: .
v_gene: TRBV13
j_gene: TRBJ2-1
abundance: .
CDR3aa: CASSLGAQYNEQFF
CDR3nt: TGTGCCAGCAGCTTAGGGGCCCAGTACAATGAGCAGTTCTTC